These 4 T cell receptor beta chains came from one sample sequenced in a study of cytomegalovirus exposure and HLA in healthy donors (dated by TCRdb to between 2016 and 2019). The library was built by means of the immunoSEQ multiplex PCR assay. For the multiplex PCR, a mixture combining 60 forward primers for TCR Vbeta segments and 13 reverse primers for TCR Jbeta segments was used. The table was pulled from immuneACCESS by TCRdb, which kept in-frame rearrangements only. Such tables lose some clones; where checked, under half of the loss comes from unresolved V genes, and the rest has no known cause. The sample yields some 130,000 clones; 66% were counted once. The ten largest make up more than 1.5% of the sample. The sample consisted of PBMCs. The receptors come from a human donor in good health.

The J gene is TRBJ2-1, the V gene TRBV19; 8 bases are shared with TRBD2. The junction had 3 bases not matched to a gene; V was cut back by 5 bases and J by 9 bases. Germline V gene lookup returns CDR1 LNHDA and CDR2 SQIVND (reference sequence). The CDR3 covers 12 residues. CDR3 sequence (DNA): TGTGCCAGTAGTGTTAGCGGGGTTGAGCAGTTCTTC. Protein product: CASSVSGVEQFF.

The chain links TRBV18 to TRBJ1-5; 7 bases fit TRBD1. With 3 bases clipped from V and 2 bases from J, the junction kept 10 bases outside the gene matches. CDR1 is KGHSH and CDR2 is LQKENI in the germline V gene. The CDR3 has 17 amino acids. The CDR3 loop reads CASSPRQGPGRNQPQHF. The CDR3 bases are TGTGCCAGCTCACCCCGACAGGGCCCCGGTCGCAATCAGCCCCAGCATTTT.

V and J are TRBV23-1 and TRBJ2-7, with 11 bases lining up with TRBD2. TRBV23-1 is annotated as an ORF whose role is uncertain. The CDR3 covers 16 residues. V was pared by 4 bases and J by 6 bases, with 11 bases of the junction left unmatched. The CDR3 DNA sequence: TGCGCCAGCAGTCCCCCGACTAGCGGGATGATTTGCGAGCAGTACTTC. This gives the protein CASSPPTSGMICEQYF.

In this sample, this clone turned up once. This chain links TRBV2 with TRBJ1-5; D is undetermined. CDR3 length: 13 amino acids. Germline V gives CDR1 SNHLY, CDR2 FYNNEI. Trimming cost V 6 bases and J 9 bases, with 15 bases left between them. The CDR3 loop is CASRGSSGPPQHF. DNA for the CDR3: TGTGCCAGCAGAGGCTCCTCGGGTCCGCCCCAGCATTTT.